This TCR beta chain was observed in a study of blood T cell repertoires in COVID-19. The wider study: The United States, Italy and Spain provided the acute and convalescent COVID-19 samples. Nucleic acid was either cDNA or gDNA, and it came from T cells, B-cell-depleted T cells, or PBMCs.

The J segment lost 6 bases and the V segment lost 4 bases, leaving 5 bases of the junction unmatched. The CDR3 is 16 amino acids. Germline CDR1 and CDR2: MGHRA and YSYEKL. Participant-reported clinical history was the basis for cohort assignment. In the original analysis: How many nucleated cells were present was estimated from reference gene primer amplification. Measured with immunoSEQ multiplex PCR; TCRdb has only the in-frame clones, and not every one. V and J calls and clone size are copied from that table; D and trimming were computed from the DNA. This sample has under 300,000 clones, with about nine tenths found just once.

The chain recombines TRBV4-1 with TRBJ2-2; TRBD2 aligns across 13 bases. Input material: PBMCs or T cells enriched from blood (not recorded which). The clonotype originates from a woman aged 55-70 years who had recovered from COVID-19. The CDR3 spells CASSLGLAGIPGELFF. The CDR3 DNA follows: TGCGCCAGCAGCCTGGGACTAGCGGGAATCCCCGGGGAGCTGTTTTTT.